The 10 T cell receptor beta chains presented below share a single source sample, sequenced in a study of T cells after yellow fever vaccination. TCRdb processed the 5' RACE reads anew with MiXCR; each CDR3 protein has one entry. The sample has about 340,000 distinct CDR3 sequences, 8.5% to 10% seen once; the top ten hold about 20%. The specimen comprised PBMCs, sampled on the day of the first yellow fever vaccination. These receptors were taken from a young man who received the YFV17D yellow fever vaccine.

The V and J genes are TRBV4-1 and TRBJ2-1, with TRBD1 matching 8 bases. The CDR3 is 15 residues long. In germline, CDR1 is MGHRA, CDR2 YSYEKL. The V gene end was trimmed by 4 bases and the J gene end by 10 bases; junction bases not matched to a gene: 12. The DNA for the CDR3 is TGCGCCAGCAGCCGGGGTCAGGGGGCCCTCATAGAGCAGTTCTTC. It yields the protein CASSRGQGALIEQFF.

This clonotype was seen repeatedly, ten times or more. This chain uses TRBV7-9 with TRBJ2-7, with 10 bases identical to TRBD1. The germline V gene encodes CDR1 SEHNR and CDR2 FQNEAQ (reference sequence). CDR3 length: 15 residues. The V gene end was trimmed by 5 bases and the J gene end by 2 bases; junction bases not matched to a gene: 6. This chain's CDR3 is CASSIRGTGAYEQYF. Here the CDR3 DNA reads TGTGCCAGCAGCATACGAGGGACAGGGGCCTACGAGCAGTACTTC.

This clonotype has ten or more counts. The rearrangement joins TRBV6-6 to TRBJ2-7; 7 nucleotides match TRBD1. Losses at the gene ends were 6 bases for V and 4 bases for J; bases not matched to a gene: 3. The germline V gene has CDR1 MNHNY and CDR2 SVGAGI (reference sequence). This CDR3 comprises 12 residues. For the CDR3, the DNA is TGTGCCAGCAGGACAGGGTCTTACGAGCAGTACTTC. Amino acid sequence: CASRTGSYEQYF.

This clonotype was observed many times. The V gene is TRBV5-1, the J gene TRBJ2-2; 9 positions match TRBD2. The J segment lost 5 bases and the V segment lost 4 bases, leaving 6 bases of the junction unmatched. The CDR3 consists of 15 residues. CDR1 and CDR2 from the germline V gene are SGHRS and YFSETQ. The chain's CDR3 is CASSTLAGETGELFF. CDR3 DNA sequence: TGCGCCAGCAGCACATTAGCGGGGGAGACCGGGGAGCTGTTTTTT. The full variable domain, in which reference TRBV5-1 and TRBJ2-2 provide the parts outside the CDR3, is KAGVTQTPRYLIKTRGQQVTLSCSPISGHRSVSWYQQTPGQGLQFLFEYFSETQRNKGNFPGRFSGRQFSNSRSEMNVSTLELGDSALYLCASSTLAGETGELFFGEGSRLTVL.

This clonotype has a count of ten or more. The chain combines TRBV11-2 with TRBJ1-2; weak D call: TRBD1 (6 bases). This CDR3 region has 15 residues. The V and J ends lost 6 bases and 8 bases respectively, with 22 bases between them. Germline CDR1 SGHAT, CDR2 FQNNGV. The CDR3 here is CASSPAGGGASGYTF. The DNA for the CDR3 is TGTGCCAGCAGTCCTGCCGGGGGGGGGGCGTCCGGCTACACCTTC.

This clonotype was observed a handful of times. This chain uses TRBV6-2 or TRBV6-3 with TRBJ1-1; D not certain. Trimming cost V 8 bases and J 0 bases, with 13 bases left between them. The germline CDR1 and CDR2 sequences are MNHEY and SVGEGT. The CDR3 contains 14 residues. CDR3 in amino acids: CASLKTEMNTEAFF. The CDR3 nucleotides are TGTGCCAGCCTAAAAACGGAGATGAACACTGAAGCTTTCTTT.

The V gene is TRBV18, the J gene TRBJ1-1, with no clear D. The germline gives CDR1 KGHSH, CDR2 LQKENI. CDR3 size: 13 residues. Trimming stripped 3 bases from V and 1 base from J, with 6 bases between. The DNA of the CDR3 is TGTGCCAGCTCACCGATAGAGAACACTGAAGCTTTCTTT. As protein: CASSPIENTEAFF. Together with reference TRBV18 and TRBJ1-1, the CDR3 gives the full variable domain: NAGVMQNPRHLVRRRGQEARLRCSPMKGHSHVYWYRQLPEEGLKFMVYLQKENIIDESGMPKERFSAEFPKEGPSILRIQQVVRGDSAAYFCASSPIENTEAFFGQGTRLTVV.

The chain joins TRBV28 to TRBJ2-5; D is uncertain. CDR1 is MDHEN and CDR2 is SYDVKM in the germline V gene. The CDR3 is 15 residues long. Trimming stripped 1 base from V and 6 bases from J, with 15 bases between. CDR3 protein: CASSLLAGGGKTQYF. DNA for the CDR3: TGTGCCAGCAGTTTATTAGCAGGTGGCGGAAAGACCCAGTACTTC.

This clonotype was picked up a small number of times. V gene TRBV4-2 combines with J gene TRBJ2-1; 11 bases map to TRBD2. CDR3 length: 16 residues. Germline CDR1 reads LGHNA; CDR2 reads YNFKEQ. The V gene end was trimmed by 3 bases and the J gene end by 2 bases; junction bases not matched to a gene: 3. CDR3 DNA sequence: TGTGCCAGCAGCCACCAACTAGCGGGGGCCTACAATGAGCAGTTCTTC. Translating gives CASSHQLAGAYNEQFF.

The J gene is TRBJ1-1, the V gene TRBV12-3 or TRBV12-4; D is possibly TRBD1 (5 bases). V was cut by 6 bases and J by 8 bases, with 13 bases left in between. The CDR3 consists of 12 residues. The DNA for the CDR3 is TGTGCCAGCAGGGGAACCTACAGGGAAGCTTTCTTT. Translation gives CASRGTYREAFF.